Each of the 27 T cell receptor beta chains below was sequenced from the same sample in a study of blood T cell repertoires in COVID-19. Clones were sequenced by immunoSEQ multiplex PCR, and TCRdb holds only the in-frame ones, with some missing. In the table there are roughly 49,000 clones, roughly nine tenths of which are singletons. Sequenced input: peripheral blood. The receptors stem from a human donor in a cohort sampled during active COVID-19.

CDR3 sequence (DNA): TGTGCCAGCAGTTTAGACCGGGGGGGCAGTGAGACCCAGTACTTC. It encodes CASSLDRGGSETQYF. V is TRBV28 and J is TRBJ2-5; 8 positions match TRBD2. Germline CDR1 reads MDHEN; CDR2 reads SYDVKM. V trimming: 2 bases; J trimming: 5 bases; junction bases outside the gene matches: 7. The CDR3 has 15 amino acids.

Only one count was recorded for this clone. The chain employs TRBV2 and TRBJ1-4; the match to TRBD1 covers 7 bases. This CDR3 region has 14 residues. Trimming removed 10 bases from V and 7 bases from J; junction bases left unmatched: 12. Germline CDR1 is SNHLY and CDR2 is FYNNEI. CDR3 in amino acids: CATTKQGRGEKLFF. The CDR3, as DNA: TGTGCCACCACCAAACAGGGGAGAGGTGAAAAACTGTTTTTT. Combining the CDR3 with reference TRBV2 and TRBJ1-4 gives the whole variable domain EPEVTQTPSHQVTQMGQEVILRCVPISNHLYFYWYRQILGQKVEFLVSFYNNEISEKSEIFDDQFSVERPDGSNFTLKIRSTKLEDSAMYFCATTKQGRGEKLFFGSGTQLSVL.

V is TRBV28 and J is TRBJ2-7; 12 nucleotides line up with TRBD2. With 4 bases clipped from V and 9 bases from J, the junction kept 7 bases outside the gene matches. CDR3 length equals 14 residues. CDR1 and CDR2 from the germline V gene are MDHEN and SYDVKM. CDR3 protein: CASSSTSGGRRQYV. The DNA of the CDR3 is TGTGCCAGCAGTTCGACTAGCGGGGGCAGGAGGCAGTACGTC.

The chain combines TRBV7-8 with TRBJ2-1, with D perhaps TRBD1 (5 bases). The germline V and J ends were trimmed by 4 bases and 4 bases, with 8 bases remaining between them. CDR1 and CDR2 (germline): SGHVS, FQNEAQ. The CDR3 runs to 13 residues. The CDR3 region is CASSSQGYNEQFF. The CDR3 coding sequence is TGTGCCAGCAGCTCTCAGGGTTACAATGAGCAGTTCTTC.

The V gene is TRBV5-1, the J gene TRBJ2-3; 7 nucleotides match TRBD1. V was pared by 4 bases and J by 0 bases, with 5 bases of the junction left unmatched. The CDR3 is 15 residues long. Per germline, CDR1 SGHRS and CDR2 YFSETQ. The CDR3 loop is CASSKDRPSTDTQYF. The CDR3 DNA reads TGCGCCAGCAGCAAGGACAGGCCTAGCACAGATACGCAGTATTTT. Complete variable domain (other parts from reference TRBV5-1 and TRBJ2-3): KAGVTQTPRYLIKTRGQQVTLSCSPISGHRSVSWYQQTPGQGLQFLFEYFSETQRNKGNFPGRFSGRQFSNSRSEMNVSTLELGDSALYLCASSKDRPSTDTQYFGPGTRLTVL.

The rearrangement joins TRBV7-3 to TRBJ2-3; 9 nucleotides match TRBD2. Looked up from germline, CDR1 is SGHTA and CDR2 is FQGTGA. The CDR3 has 15 amino acids. Losses at the gene ends were 2 bases for V and 3 bases for J; bases not matched to a gene: 3. CDR3 DNA sequence: TGTGCCAGCAGCTTAGCGGGGGGGCGGACAGATACGCAGTATTTT. Protein: CASSLAGGRTDTQYF.

This clone was picked up a small number of times. The gene calls are TRBV5-1 and TRBJ1-6; D remains unclear. V lost 0 bases to trimming and J lost 10 bases, with 11 bases between them. This CDR3 is 14 amino acids long. CDR1 and CDR2 (germline): SGHRS, YFSETQ. The CDR3 bases are TGCGCCAGCAGCTTGGCTACCCGAGTGTCACCCCTCCACTTT. Encoded protein: CASSLATRVSPLHF. Supplemented by reference TRBV5-1 and TRBJ1-6, the full variable domain reads KAGVTQTPRYLIKTRGQQVTLSCSPISGHRSVSWYQQTPGQGLQFLFEYFSETQRNKGNFPGRFSGRQFSNSRSEMNVSTLELGDSALYLCASSLATRVSPLHFGNGTRLTVT.

The rearrangement uses TRBV3-1 (or the pseudogene TRBV3-2) and TRBJ2-5; possible D gene TRBD2, 6 bases. CDR3 length: 12 residues. Germline V gene data show CDR1 as LGHDT and CDR2 as YNNKEL (reference sequence). With 10 bases removed from V and 2 bases from J, the gap between germline ends came to 11 bases. This CDR3 is CAISRGQETQYF. The CDR3 region has the DNA TGTGCCATCTCCCGGGGGCAAGAGACCCAGTACTTC.

The rearrangement uses TRBV19 and TRBJ1-6; 8 bases fit TRBD1. Germline CDR1 reads LNHDA; CDR2 reads SQIVND (reference sequence). After removal of 4 bases from V and 12 bases from J, the junction contained 8 bases not matched to a gene. The CDR3 is 14 amino acids. The CDR3 sequence: CASSTSRTGQPLHF. For the CDR3, the DNA is TGTGCCAGTAGTACCTCGCGGACAGGGCAACCCCTCCACTTT.

CDR3 DNA sequence: TGTGCCTGGAGCCGGGATCTTAATGAAAAACTGTTTTTT. Encoded protein: CAWSRDLNEKLFF. J is TRBJ1-4 and V is TRBV30; D gene unclear. This CDR3 has 13 amino acids. The ends were cut back, 3 bases at V and 4 bases at J, with 9 bases in the middle. Per the germline V gene, CDR1 is GTSNPN and CDR2 is SVGIG (reference sequence).

Only a few counts were recorded for this clone. The rearrangement links TRBV30 to TRBJ1-5; 7 positions agree with TRBD1. The germline V gene encodes CDR1 GTSNPN and CDR2 SVGIG (reference sequence). V was pared by 5 bases and J by 6 bases, with 19 bases of the junction left unmatched. The CDR3 covers 17 residues. The CDR3 loop reads CAWGLAGTDRRGQPQHF. In DNA form, the CDR3 reads TGTGCCTGGGGTCTTGCCGGGACAGATAGGAGGGGTCAGCCCCAGCATTTT. Based on the CDR3 plus reference TRBV30 and TRBJ1-5, the full variable domain is SQTIHQWPATLVQPVGSPLSLECTVEGTSNPNLYWYRQAAGRGLQLLFYSVGIGQISSEVPQNLSASRPQDRQFILSSKKLLLSDSGFYLCAWGLAGTDRRGQPQHFGDGTRLSIL.

The J gene is TRBJ1-2, the V gene TRBV5-1, with D uncertain. Trimming pared 5 bases from V and 3 bases from J, leaving 8 bases between. Germline V gene data show CDR1 as SGHRS and CDR2 as YFSETQ. The CDR3 is 12 amino acids. CDR3 nucleotide sequence: TGCGCCAGCAGTGACACGGACTATGGCTACACCTTC. Residues: CASSDTDYGYTF.

The chain has TRBV30 and TRBJ2-2; TRBD1 matches at 10 bases. Germline values: CDR1 GTSNPN, CDR2 SVGIG (reference sequence). The CDR3 totals 14 residues. V was clipped by 7 bases and J by 5 bases; unmatched bases: 7. The CDR3 nucleotides read TGTGCCTTTGACAGGGGGCGAGGGACCGGGGAGCTGTTTTTT. Translating gives CAFDRGRGTGELFF.

The genes are TRBV6-2 or TRBV6-3 and TRBJ2-1; TRBD2 agrees at 10 bases. Germline V lookup: CDR1 MNHEY, CDR2 SVGEGT. V shed 2 bases and J 6 bases; nucleotides not matched to a gene: 1. This CDR3 has 14 residues. The CDR3 DNA reads as TGTGCCAGCAGTTACCTAGCGGGGGTCAATGAGCAGTTCTTC. Amino acids: CASSYLAGVNEQFF.

The chain recombines TRBV4-1 with TRBJ2-3; 14 nucleotides align to TRBD2. This CDR3 comprises 17 residues. Trimming at V came to 3 bases and at J to 2 bases, leaving 4 bases not matched to a gene. Germline V CDR1 and CDR2: MGHRA, YSYEKL. CDR3: CASSQGTSGGYTDTQYF. CDR3 in DNA: TGCGCCAGCAGCCAGGGGACTAGCGGGGGATACACAGATACGCAGTATTTT.

The J gene is TRBJ2-5, the V gene TRBV10-3; D call uncertain. With 2 bases removed from V and 2 bases from J, the gap between germline ends came to 3 bases. The CDR3 consists of 12 residues. Germline CDR1 ENHRY, CDR2 SYGVKD. The CDR3 reads CAISEEQETQYF. In DNA form, the CDR3 reads TGTGCCATCAGTGAGGAGCAAGAGACCCAGTACTTC.

This sequence joins TRBV5-6 and TRBJ2-1; a weak D match, TRBD2 (7 bases). CDR1 and CDR2 from the germline V gene are SGHDT and YYEEEE. The CDR3 totals 17 residues. Trimming shortened V by 3 bases and J by 7 bases, and 23 bases separated the two germline ends. This CDR3 reads CASSSDYGGGLRNEQFF. CDR3 coding DNA: TGTGCCAGCAGCTCCGACTACGGCGGGGGCCTCAGGAATGAGCAGTTCTTC.

The chain recombines TRBV7-3 with TRBJ2-5; possible D gene TRBD1, 6 bases. Germline values: CDR1 SGHTA, CDR2 FQGTGA. The CDR3 is 17 residues long. Trimming removed 5 bases at V and 5 bases at J, with 24 bases between. The CDR3: CASSPTRGVGAGETQYF. For the CDR3, the DNA is TGTGCCAGCAGCCCAACTCGGGGAGTGGGGGCCGGTGAGACCCAGTACTTC.

Details on this clone: The CDR3 ends on some other residue instead of the conserved phenylalanine or tryptophan, so this is likely a read error. No DNA is shown, since the ends of the CDR3 on it are uncertain; the CDR3 is the one TCRdb lists. The genes are TRBV3-1 (or the pseudogene TRBV3-2) and TRBJ2-7; the table names TRBD1, a call not compared with the DNA. The CDR3 is 12 residues long, counting both termini. Germline CDR1 is LGHDT and CDR2 is YNNKEL (reference sequence). CDR3: CASSQCPTDRRD.

In DNA form, the CDR3 reads TGTGCCAGCAGTAGCCTAGCGGGGTATCAAGAGACCCAGTACTTC. Translated, it gives CASSSLAGYQETQYF. The chain recombines TRBV28 with TRBJ2-5; 9 nucleotides agree with TRBD2. The CDR3 runs to 15 residues. From germline, CDR1 is MDHEN and CDR2 SYDVKM. After removal of 5 bases from V and 2 bases from J, the junction contained 6 bases not matched to a gene.

This rearrangement joins TRBV30 to TRBJ2-3; the match to TRBD2 covers 9 bases. Trimming at V came to 7 bases and at J to 5 bases, leaving 7 bases not matched to a gene. The germline V gene encodes CDR1 GTSNPN and CDR2 SVGIG (reference sequence). The CDR3 extends over 13 amino acids. The CDR3: CASSAGGGDTQYF. CDR3 in DNA: TGTGCCTCCAGCGCGGGAGGGGGAGATACGCAGTATTTT.

The V call is TRBV27, the J call TRBJ2-7; 8 positions match TRBD2. There are 17 residues in the CDR3. Germline CDR1 and CDR2: MNHEY and SMNVEV (reference sequence). J lost 0 bases, V lost 8 bases, and 15 bases had no gene match. The CDR3 reads CASCFIRASGRSYEQYV. In nucleotides, the CDR3 is TGTGCCAGCTGCTTCATTAGGGCTAGCGGGCGCTCCTACGAGCAGTACGTC.

The chain uses TRBV20-1 and TRBJ1-1; D is ambiguous. There are 13 residues in the CDR3. V was trimmed by 3 bases and J by 1 base, leaving 9 bases between them. Germline lookup yields CDR1 DFQATT and CDR2 SNEGSKA (reference sequence). CDR3 sequence (DNA): TGCAGTGCTAGTTCGACGGGGAACACTGAAGCTTTCTTT. Translation: CSASSTGNTEAFF.

The chain recombines TRBV4-1 with TRBJ2-7; TRBD2 aligns across 12 bases. CDR1 and CDR2 from the germline V gene are MGHRA and YSYEKL. This CDR3 has 17 residues. The junction had 7 bases not matched to a gene; V was cut back by 0 bases and J by 4 bases. CDR3 sequence: CASSQDLAGGPIYEQYF. CDR3 DNA: TGCGCCAGCAGCCAAGATCTAGCGGGGGGGCCTATATACGAGCAGTACTTC.

The chain is built from TRBV5-8 and TRBJ2-5; D is possibly TRBD2 (7 bases). V dropped 0 bases and J dropped 4 bases, with 16 bases sitting between them. CDR3 size: 16 residues. Germline V CDR1 and CDR2: SGHTS, YDEGEE. CDR3 residues: CASSLGFQGRGETQYF. As DNA, the CDR3 is TGTGCCAGCAGCTTGGGGTTCCAGGGGAGGGGAGAGACCCAGTACTTC.

This chain links TRBV9 with TRBJ1-2; 10 bases are a match to TRBD1. The CDR3 totals 15 residues. The V gene's germline CDR1 is SGDLS and CDR2 YYNGEE. After removal of 3 bases from V and 4 bases from J, the junction contained 6 bases not matched to a gene. This chain's CDR3 is CASSGDRGRAYGYTF. The CDR3 DNA reads TGTGCCAGCAGCGGCGACAGGGGGCGCGCCTATGGCTACACCTTC.

The sample holds one count of this clone. The rearrangement links TRBV9 to TRBJ2-1, with D maybe TRBD2 (6 bases). V lost 0 bases and J 9 bases, leaving 16 bases between the germline ends. This CDR3 has 15 residues. Germline values: CDR1 SGDLS, CDR2 YYNGEE. CDR3 DNA sequence: TGTGCCAGCAGCGTAGCTGGGTATTCGGGGGTTGAGCAGTTCTTC. This gives the protein CASSVAGYSGVEQFF. The entire variable domain, with the rest obtained from reference TRBV9 and TRBJ2-1, is as follows: DSGVTQTPKHLITATGQRVTLRCSPRSGDLSVYWYQQSLDQGLQFLIQYYNGEERAKGNILERFSAQQFPDLHSELNLSSLELGDSALYFCASSVAGYSGVEQFFGPGTRLTVL.